This T cell receptor beta chain is drawn from a study of technical replicates of blood from a few donors. The V end was cut by 8 bases, the J end by 0 bases, with 17 bases between. This CDR3 contains 16 residues. The germline gives CDR1 SEHNR, CDR2 FQNEAQ (reference sequence). Generated by immunoSEQ multiplex PCR, the TCRdb table keeps only in-frame clones and is missing some. Of 76,000 or so clones detected, 90% to 95% appear once; the ten largest clones hold about 0.25%. The sequence came from a human donor in good health. The rearrangement joins TRBV7-9 to TRBJ2-1; the D gene is possibly TRBD2 (5 bases). Material for sequencing was T cells isolated from PBMCs. The CDR3 loop reads CASLHPRESSYNEQFF. The CDR3 region has the DNA TGTGCCAGCCTGCACCCAAGGGAGAGCTCCTACAATGAGCAGTTCTTC. Variable domain in full (rest from reference TRBV7-9 and TRBJ2-1): DTGVSQNPRHKITKRGQNVTFRCDPISEHNRLYWYRQTLGQGPEFLTYFQNEAQLEKSRLLSDRFSAERPKGSFSTLEIQRTEQGDSAMYLCASLHPRESSYNEQFFGPGTRLTVL.